This TCR beta chain stems from a study of T cell repertoires and HLA-DP antigens. Repertoires were generated with immunoSEQ multiplex PCR, while TCRdb's copy carries only in-frame clones and drops some. The sample consists of about 89,000 clones, roughly nine tenths of them appearing once. Comment on this clone: What it binds is not known.

Trimming at V came to 4 bases and at J to 6 bases, leaving 10 bases not matched to a gene. Germline V gene data show CDR1 as MDHEN and CDR2 as SYDVKM. The CDR3 is 15 residues long. Sequenced input: CD4+ T cells from PBMCs. The chain links TRBV28 to TRBJ2-3, with 7 nucleotides matching TRBD2. The sequence was collected from a man aged 45-65 years in good health and CMV-seronegative. The CDR3 sequence is CASSSTTRAGDTQYF. As DNA, the CDR3 is TGTGCCAGCAGTTCAACGACTAGAGCGGGGGATACGCAGTATTTT.